This TCR beta chain is drawn from a study of blood T cell repertoires in COVID-19 (dated by TCRdb to about 2020). For the wider study: Samples covering the acute and convalescent phases of COVID-19 were provided by collaborators in the United States, Italy and Spain. The prospective study material was composed of cDNA or gDNA derived from T cells, B-cell-depleted T cells, or PBMCs. The dataset comprised deeply sampled blood TCRbeta repertoires from subjects exposed to, actively infected with, or recovered from COVID-19. A freely available public database, intended as a resource for researchers studying the immune response to SARS-CoV-2, is where the repertoires were released. The samples were drawn from two sources: the first 160 participants of the ongoing ImmuneRACE study, and 1,200 or so subjects contributed by 6 global collaborators. Nearly every sample came with metadata listing a de-identified subject ID, COVID-19 status, age in years and sex. Where available, HLA class I and class II types were obtained from metadata supplied by the sample provider rather than from assay-based typing.

Relative to germline, V is missing 8 bases and J is missing 5 bases, with 8 bases of the junction outside any gene match. The cysteine opens and the phenylalanine closes a CDR3 of 14 amino acids. Only the CDR3 DNA is retained, 42 bases long and in frame from the first base. Taken from the germline V gene, the CDR1 and CDR2 loops are SGHVS and FQNEAQ. TCRbeta CDR3 regions were amplified from genomic DNA by means of the immunoSEQ Assay, a bias-controlled multiplex PCR. Processing in the source paper ran as follows. Nucleated cell counts per sample were estimated from amplification of reference gene primers within the assay. Sequence reads were collapsed and filtered to measure the absolute abundance of every unique TCRbeta CDR3 rearrangement. For each sample, productive Simpson clonality was calculated by taking the square root of Simpson's diversity index across productive rearrangements. Entries here come from immuneACCESS through TCRdb and include only in-frame sequences with V and J called. Some clones fail to appear in such tables; in the studies checked, an unresolved V gene covers under half of the shortfall, and the cause of the remainder is unknown. The DNA gave D and trimming, while V, J and clone size come from that table. The sample data list 180,000 or so clones, and 70% to 85% of these were observed just once. The ten largest clones capture roughly 14% of the sample.

Regarding this clone: Its target antigen remains unknown. No base quality values were provided; no much bigger clone lies one nucleotide off.

Samples from volunteer blood donors who had recovered from COVID-19 were contributed by a second Seattle source. Each collaborating institution followed its own protocols to collect whole blood in K2EDTA tubes. Collaborator samples were shipped for TCRbeta analysis as frozen whole blood, isolated PBMCs, or DNA extracted from either sample type. The study at large found these results: How much clinical and demographic metadata was included differed by source and by participant, and the metadata was provided uncurated.

This chain is built from TRBV7-8 and TRBJ2-2; 7 central bases correspond to TRBD2. This clonotype originated in a man over 45 who had recovered from COVID-19. The sequenced material came from peripheral blood. The CDR3 region has the sequence CASEAGVGTGELFF. The nucleotides are TGTGCCAGCGAGGCGGGAGTCGGAACCGGGGAGCTGTTTTTT.